This is a list of T cell receptor beta chains from one sample in a study of T cells in Graves' hyperthyroidism and ophthalmopathy. Via MiXCR, TCRdb re-called the multiplex PCR reads, giving one row per CDR3 protein. The table includes some 400,000 distinct CDR3 sequences, approximately 15% detected once. The sequenced sample consisted of blood. The receptor set was obtained from a man aged 25-45 years with Graves' hyperthyroidism that later progressed to Graves' ophthalmopathy. Each CDR3 is given with its conserved first and last residue. The D gene is left open where the match is weak. A row's size may be missing; if present it is once, few, many or a size class.

J gene	V gene	D gene	clone size	CDR3 protein	CDR3 DNA
TRBJ2-2	TRBV5-1	TRBD2	-	CASKRGANTGELFF	TGCGCCAGCAAACGGGGGGCGAACACCGGGGAGCTGTTTTTT
TRBJ1-6	TRBV6-5	-	many	CASSYSDSVSPLHF	TGTGCCAGCAGTTACTCGGACAGCGTTTCACCCCTCCACTTT
TRBJ2-5	TRBV6-2/TRBV6-3	TRBD1	many	CASSYLRDRAETQYF	TGTGCCAGCAGTTACCTACGGGACAGGGCAGAGACCCAGTACTTC
TRBJ1-1	TRBV20-1	-	many	CSATYRATEAFF	TGCAGTGCTACTTACAGGGCCACTGAAGCTTTCTTT
TRBJ2-5	TRBV20-1	-	-	CSAREPYRQETQYF	TGCAGTGCCAGGGAGCCCTACAGGCAAGAGACCCAGTACTTC
TRBJ2-7	TRBV15	-	few	CATSRVQGKYEQYF	TGTGCCACCAGCAGAGTGCAGGGGAAATACGAGCAGTACTTC
TRBJ2-5	TRBV27	TRBD1	many	CASSWDRKQETQYF	TGTGCCAGCAGTTGGGACAGAAAACAAGAGACCCAGTACTTC
TRBJ2-6	TRBV3-1	-	many	CASSPPGSGANVLTF	TGTGCCAGCAGCCCCCCCGGCTCTGGGGCCAACGTCCTGACTTTC
TRBJ1-1	TRBV27	-	many	CASSLYAGLNTEAFF	TGTGCCAGCAGTTTATACGCAGGCTTGAACACTGAAGCTTTCTTT
TRBJ1-5	TRBV7-2	TRBD1	few	CASSITGGGQPQHF	TGTGCCAGCAGCATTACAGGGGGCGGTCAGCCCCAGCATTTT